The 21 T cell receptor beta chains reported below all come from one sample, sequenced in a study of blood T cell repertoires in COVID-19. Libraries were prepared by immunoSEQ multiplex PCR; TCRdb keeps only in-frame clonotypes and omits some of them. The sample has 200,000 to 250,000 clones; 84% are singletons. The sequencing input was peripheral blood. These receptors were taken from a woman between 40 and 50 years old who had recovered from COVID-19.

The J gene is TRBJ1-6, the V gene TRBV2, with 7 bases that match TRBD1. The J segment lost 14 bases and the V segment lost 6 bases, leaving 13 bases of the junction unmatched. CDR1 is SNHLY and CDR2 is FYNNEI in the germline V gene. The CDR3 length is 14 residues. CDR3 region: CASSPGTDAGALHF. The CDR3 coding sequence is TGTGCCAGCAGCCCCGGGACAGACGCAGGGGCCCTCCACTTT.

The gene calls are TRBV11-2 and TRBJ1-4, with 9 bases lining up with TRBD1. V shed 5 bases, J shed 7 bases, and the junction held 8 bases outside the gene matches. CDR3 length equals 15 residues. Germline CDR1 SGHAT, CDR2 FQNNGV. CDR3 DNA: TGTGCCAGCAGCGACAGGACAGGGGATAGTGAAAAACTGTTTTTT. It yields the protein CASSDRTGDSEKLFF.

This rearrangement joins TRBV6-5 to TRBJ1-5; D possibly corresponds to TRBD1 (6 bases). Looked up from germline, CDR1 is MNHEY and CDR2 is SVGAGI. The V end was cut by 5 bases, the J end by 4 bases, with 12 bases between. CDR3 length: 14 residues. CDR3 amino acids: CASSQDRFNQPQHF. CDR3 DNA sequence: TGTGCCAGCAGTCAGGACAGATTTAATCAGCCCCAGCATTTT.

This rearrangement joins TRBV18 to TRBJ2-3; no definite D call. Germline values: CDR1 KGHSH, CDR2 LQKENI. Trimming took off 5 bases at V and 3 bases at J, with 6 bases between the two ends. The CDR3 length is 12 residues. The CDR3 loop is CASSEVTDTQYF. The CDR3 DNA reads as TGTGCCAGCTCAGAGGTTACAGATACGCAGTATTTT.

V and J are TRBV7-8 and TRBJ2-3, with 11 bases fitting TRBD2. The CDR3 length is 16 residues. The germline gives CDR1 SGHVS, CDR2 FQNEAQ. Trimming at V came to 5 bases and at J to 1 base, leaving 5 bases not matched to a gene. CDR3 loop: CASSAGLAGGTDTQYF. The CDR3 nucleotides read TGTGCCAGCAGCGCCGGACTAGCGGGCGGCACAGATACGCAGTATTTT.

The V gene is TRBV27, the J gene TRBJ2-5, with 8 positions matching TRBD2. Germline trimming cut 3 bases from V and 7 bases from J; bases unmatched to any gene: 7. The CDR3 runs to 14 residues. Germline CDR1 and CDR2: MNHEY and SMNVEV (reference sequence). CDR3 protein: CASSFRGGYRTQYF. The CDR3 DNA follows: TGTGCCAGCAGTTTCCGGGGGGGGTATAGGACCCAGTACTTC.

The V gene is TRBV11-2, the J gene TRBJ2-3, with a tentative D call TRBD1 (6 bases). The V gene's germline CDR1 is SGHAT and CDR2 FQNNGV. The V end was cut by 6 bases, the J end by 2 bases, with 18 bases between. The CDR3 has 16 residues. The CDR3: CASRPKRGQITDTQYF. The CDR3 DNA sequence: TGTGCCAGCAGACCCAAACGCGGACAGATCACAGATACGCAGTATTTT.

In nucleotides, the CDR3 is TGTGCCAGCTCACCAAAGATAGATGAAAAACTGTTTTTT. This encodes CASSPKIDEKLFF. The J gene is TRBJ1-4, the V gene TRBV18; D unclear. CDR3 length equals 13 residues. V lost 2 bases to trimming and J lost 6 bases, with 7 bases between them. The V gene's germline CDR1 is KGHSH and CDR2 LQKENI. The variable domain in full, completed from reference TRBV18 and TRBJ1-4, reads NAGVMQNPRHLVRRRGQEARLRCSPMKGHSHVYWYRQLPEEGLKFMVYLQKENIIDESGMPKERFSAEFPKEGPSILRIQQVVRGDSAAYFCASSPKIDEKLFFGSGTQLSVL.

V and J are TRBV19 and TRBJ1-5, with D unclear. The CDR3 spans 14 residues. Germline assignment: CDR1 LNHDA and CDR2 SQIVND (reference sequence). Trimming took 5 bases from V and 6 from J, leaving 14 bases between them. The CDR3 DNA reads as TGTGCCAGTAGTTCGAAAACGCGAAGTCAGCCCCAGCATTTT. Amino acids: CASSSKTRSQPQHF.

CDR3 amino acids: CASSPVMGAPGTDTQYF. The CDR3 DNA sequence: TGTGCCAGCTCACCGGTTATGGGAGCCCCTGGCACAGATACGCAGTATTTT. The chain has TRBV18 and TRBJ2-3; a weak D match, TRBD2 (5 bases). This CDR3 has 17 residues. CDR1 is KGHSH, CDR2 LQKENI, per germline. V was trimmed by 3 bases and J by 1 base, leaving 17 bases between them.

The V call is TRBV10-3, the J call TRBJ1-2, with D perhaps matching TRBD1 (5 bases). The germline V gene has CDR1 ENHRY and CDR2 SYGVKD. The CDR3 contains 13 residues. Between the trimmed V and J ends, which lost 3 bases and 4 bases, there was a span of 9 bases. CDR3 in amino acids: CAISDGQGYGYTF. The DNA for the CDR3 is TGTGCCATCAGTGATGGGCAGGGCTATGGCTACACCTTC.

The CDR3 coding sequence is TGTGCCAGAAGAGCAACAGGTAACTCTGGAAACACCATATATTTT. Protein: CARRATGNSGNTIYF. The rearrangement uses TRBV5-3 and TRBJ1-3, with D possibly TRBD1 on 5 matching bases. TRBV5-3 qualifies as an ORF whose function is uncertain. Trimming removed 5 bases from V and 0 bases from J, with 12 bases in between. This CDR3 is 15 amino acids long.

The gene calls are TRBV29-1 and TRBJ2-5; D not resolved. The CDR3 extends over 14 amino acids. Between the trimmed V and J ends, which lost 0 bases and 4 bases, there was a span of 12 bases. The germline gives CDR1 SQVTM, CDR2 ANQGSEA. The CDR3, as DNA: TGCAGCGTTGAAGATCCTACGACGGGAGAGACCCAGTACTTC. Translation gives CSVEDPTTGETQYF.

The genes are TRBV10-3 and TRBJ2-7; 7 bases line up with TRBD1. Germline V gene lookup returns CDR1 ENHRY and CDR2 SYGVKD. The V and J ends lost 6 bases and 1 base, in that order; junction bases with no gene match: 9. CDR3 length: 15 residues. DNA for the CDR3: TGTGCCATCAGGGGCACAGGGGCCGATTCCTACGAGCAGTACTTC. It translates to CAIRGTGADSYEQYF.

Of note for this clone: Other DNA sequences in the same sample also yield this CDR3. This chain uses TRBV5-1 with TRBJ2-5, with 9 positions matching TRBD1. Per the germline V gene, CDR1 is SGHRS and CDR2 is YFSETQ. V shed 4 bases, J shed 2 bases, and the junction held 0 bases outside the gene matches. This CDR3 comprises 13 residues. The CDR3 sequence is CASSGQGQETQYF. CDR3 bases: TGCGCCAGCAGCGGACAGGGGCAAGAGACCCAGTACTTC.

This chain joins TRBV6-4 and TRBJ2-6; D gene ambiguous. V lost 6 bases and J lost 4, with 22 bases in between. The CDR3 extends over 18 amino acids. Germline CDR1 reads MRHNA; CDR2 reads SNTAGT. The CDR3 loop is CASSRSPNQVVGANVLTF. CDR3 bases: TGTGCCAGCAGCAGATCCCCGAACCAGGTCGTGGGGGCCAACGTCCTGACTTTC.

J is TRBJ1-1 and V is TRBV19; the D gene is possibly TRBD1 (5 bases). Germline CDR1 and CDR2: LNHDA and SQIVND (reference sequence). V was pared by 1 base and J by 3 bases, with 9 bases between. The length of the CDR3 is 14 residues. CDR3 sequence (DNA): TGTGCCAGTAGTATAGGAACGGGGGACACTGAAGCTTTCTTT. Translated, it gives CASSIGTGDTEAFF.

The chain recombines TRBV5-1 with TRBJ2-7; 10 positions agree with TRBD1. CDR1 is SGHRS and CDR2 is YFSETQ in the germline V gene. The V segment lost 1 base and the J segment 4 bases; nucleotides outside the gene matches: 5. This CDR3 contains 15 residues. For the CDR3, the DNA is TGCGCCAGCAGCTTGAGCTTGGGACAGGGGTACGAGCAGTACTTC. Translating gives CASSLSLGQGYEQYF.

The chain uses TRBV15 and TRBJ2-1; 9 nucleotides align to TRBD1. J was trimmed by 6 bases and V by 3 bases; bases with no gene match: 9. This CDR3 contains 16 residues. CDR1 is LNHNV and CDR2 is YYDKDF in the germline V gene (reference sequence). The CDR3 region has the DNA TGTGCCACCAGCAGGGCTCCGGGACAGGGTGGCAATGAGCAGTTCTTC. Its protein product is CATSRAPGQGGNEQFF.

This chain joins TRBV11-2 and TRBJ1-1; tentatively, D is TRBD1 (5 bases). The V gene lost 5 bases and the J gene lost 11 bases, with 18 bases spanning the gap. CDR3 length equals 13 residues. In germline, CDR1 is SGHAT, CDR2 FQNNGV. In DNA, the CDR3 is TGTGCCAGCAGCCCCAGCAGGGATGCAGAGGCTTTCTTT. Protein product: CASSPSRDAEAFF.

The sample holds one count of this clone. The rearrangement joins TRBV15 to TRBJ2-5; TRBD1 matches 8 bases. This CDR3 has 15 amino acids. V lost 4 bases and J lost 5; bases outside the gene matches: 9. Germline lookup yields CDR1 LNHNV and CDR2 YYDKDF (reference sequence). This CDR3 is CATSNFGTGGETQYF. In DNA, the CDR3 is TGTGCCACCAGCAATTTTGGGACAGGAGGGGAGACCCAGTACTTC.